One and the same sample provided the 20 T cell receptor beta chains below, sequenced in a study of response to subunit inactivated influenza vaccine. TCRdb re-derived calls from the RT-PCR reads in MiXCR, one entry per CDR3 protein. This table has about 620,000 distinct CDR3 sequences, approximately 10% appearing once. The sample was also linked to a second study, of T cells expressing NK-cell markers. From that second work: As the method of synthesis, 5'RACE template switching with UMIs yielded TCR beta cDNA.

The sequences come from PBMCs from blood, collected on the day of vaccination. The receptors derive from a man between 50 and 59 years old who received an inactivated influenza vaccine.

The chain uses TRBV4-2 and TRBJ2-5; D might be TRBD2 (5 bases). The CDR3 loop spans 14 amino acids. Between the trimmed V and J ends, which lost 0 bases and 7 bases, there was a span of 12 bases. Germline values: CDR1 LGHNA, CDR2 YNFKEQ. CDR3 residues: CASSQDRGWGTQYF. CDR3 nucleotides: TGTGCCAGCAGCCAAGATAGAGGGTGGGGGACCCAGTACTTC.

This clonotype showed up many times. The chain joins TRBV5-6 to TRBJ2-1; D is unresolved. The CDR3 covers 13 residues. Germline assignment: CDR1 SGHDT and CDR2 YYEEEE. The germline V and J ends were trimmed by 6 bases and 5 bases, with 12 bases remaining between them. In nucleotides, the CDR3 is TGTGCCAGCACGGCTGGTCAGCACAATGAGCAGTTCTTC. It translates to CASTAGQHNEQFF.

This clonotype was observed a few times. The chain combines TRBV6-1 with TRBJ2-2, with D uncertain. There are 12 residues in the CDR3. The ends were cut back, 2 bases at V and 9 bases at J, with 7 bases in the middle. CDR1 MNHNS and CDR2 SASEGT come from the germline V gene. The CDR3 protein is CASSELHRELFF. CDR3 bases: TGTGCCAGCAGTGAACTGCACCGGGAGCTGTTTTTT.

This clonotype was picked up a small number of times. CDR3 DNA sequence: TGTGCCAGCAGTTTACCGGGCGCCTCGGGTGAGCAGTTCTTC. It encodes CASSLPGASGEQFF. The rearrangement joins TRBV28 to TRBJ2-1; D remains ambiguous. Germline CDR1 reads MDHEN; CDR2 reads SYDVKM. V shed 2 bases and J shed 9 bases, with 14 bases lying between them. CDR3 length: 14 amino acids.

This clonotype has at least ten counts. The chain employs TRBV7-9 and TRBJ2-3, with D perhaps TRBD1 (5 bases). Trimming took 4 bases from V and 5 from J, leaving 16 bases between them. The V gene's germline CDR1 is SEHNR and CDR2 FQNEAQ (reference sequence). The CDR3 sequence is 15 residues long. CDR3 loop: CASSSQGTRRDTQYF. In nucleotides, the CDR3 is TGTGCCAGCAGCTCCCAGGGAACTCGCCGAGATACGCAGTATTTT.

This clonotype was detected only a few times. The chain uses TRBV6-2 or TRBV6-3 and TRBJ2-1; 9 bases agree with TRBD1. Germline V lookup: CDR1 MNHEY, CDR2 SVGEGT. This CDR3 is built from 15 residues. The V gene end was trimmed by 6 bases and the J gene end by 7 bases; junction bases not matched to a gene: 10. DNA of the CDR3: TGTGCCAGCAGACTCGGAGGACAGGGGAGGAATGAGCAGTTCTTC. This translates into CASRLGGQGRNEQFF.

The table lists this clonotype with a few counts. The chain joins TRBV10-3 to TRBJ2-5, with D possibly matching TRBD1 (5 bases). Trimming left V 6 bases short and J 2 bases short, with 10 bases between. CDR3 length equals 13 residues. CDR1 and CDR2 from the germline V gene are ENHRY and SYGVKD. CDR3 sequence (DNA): TGTGCCATCAGCTTGACAGTACAAGAGACCCAGTACTTC. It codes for CAISLTVQETQYF.

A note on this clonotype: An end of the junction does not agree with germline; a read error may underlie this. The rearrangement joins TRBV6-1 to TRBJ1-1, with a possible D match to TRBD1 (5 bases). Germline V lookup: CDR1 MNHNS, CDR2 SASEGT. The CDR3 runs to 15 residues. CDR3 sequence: CASSKAPRVTTEAFF. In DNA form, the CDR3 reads TGTGCCAGCAGTAAAGCCCCCAGGGTCACCACTGAAGCTTTCTTT.

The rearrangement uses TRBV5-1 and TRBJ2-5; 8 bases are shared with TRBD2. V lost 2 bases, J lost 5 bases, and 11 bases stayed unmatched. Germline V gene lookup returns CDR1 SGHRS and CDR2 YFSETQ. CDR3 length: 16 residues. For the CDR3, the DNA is TGCGCCAGCAGCTTCGATTCCAAGCGGGGGACGGAGACCCAGTACTTC. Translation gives CASSFDSKRGTETQYF.

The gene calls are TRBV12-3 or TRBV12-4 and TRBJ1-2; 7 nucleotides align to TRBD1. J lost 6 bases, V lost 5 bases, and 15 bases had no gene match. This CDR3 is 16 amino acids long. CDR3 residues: CASSPSGGRGVNGYTF. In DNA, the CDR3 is TGTGCCAGCAGTCCGTCAGGGGGGCGAGGTGTGAATGGCTACACCTTC.

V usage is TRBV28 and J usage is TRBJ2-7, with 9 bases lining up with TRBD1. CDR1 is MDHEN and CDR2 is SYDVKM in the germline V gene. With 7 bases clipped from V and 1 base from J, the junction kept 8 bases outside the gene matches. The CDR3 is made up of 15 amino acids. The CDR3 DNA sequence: TGTGCCAGCACCCCCCTGGACAGGGGTTCCTACGAGCAGTACTTC. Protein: CASTPLDRGSYEQYF.

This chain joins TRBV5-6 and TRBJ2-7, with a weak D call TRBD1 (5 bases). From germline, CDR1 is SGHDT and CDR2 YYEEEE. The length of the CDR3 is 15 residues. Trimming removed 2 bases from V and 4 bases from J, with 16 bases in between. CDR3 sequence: CASSFGQGLVYEQYF. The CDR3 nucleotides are TGTGCCAGCAGCTTCGGTCAGGGTTTGGTGTACGAGCAGTACTTC. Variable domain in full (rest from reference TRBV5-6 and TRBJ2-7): DAGVTQSPTHLIKTRGQQVTLRCSPKSGHDTVSWYQQALGQGPQFIFQYYEEEERQRGNFPDRFSGHQFPNYSSELNVNALLLGDSALYLCASSFGQGLVYEQYFGPGTRLTVT.

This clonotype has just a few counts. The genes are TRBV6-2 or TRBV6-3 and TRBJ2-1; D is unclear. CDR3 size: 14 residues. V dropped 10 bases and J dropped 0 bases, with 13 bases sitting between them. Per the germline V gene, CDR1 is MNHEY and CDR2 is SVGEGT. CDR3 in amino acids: CATERLSSYNEQFF. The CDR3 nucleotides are TGTGCCACGGAACGCCTAAGCTCCTACAATGAGCAGTTCTTC.

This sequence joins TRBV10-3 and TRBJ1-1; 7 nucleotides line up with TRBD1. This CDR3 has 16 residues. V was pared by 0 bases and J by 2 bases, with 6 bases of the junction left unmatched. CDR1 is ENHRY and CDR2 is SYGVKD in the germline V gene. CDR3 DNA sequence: TGTGCCATCAGTGAGTCGGTAGGGGGCGGAAACACTGAAGCTTTCTTT. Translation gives CAISESVGGGNTEAFF.

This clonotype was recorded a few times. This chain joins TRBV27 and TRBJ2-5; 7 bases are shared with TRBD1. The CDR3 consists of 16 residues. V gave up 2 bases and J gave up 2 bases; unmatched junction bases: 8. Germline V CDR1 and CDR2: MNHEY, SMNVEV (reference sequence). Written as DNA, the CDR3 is TGTGCCAGCAGTTTAGGCCCCACGGGACAGCAAGAGACCCAGTACTTC. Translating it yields CASSLGPTGQQETQYF.

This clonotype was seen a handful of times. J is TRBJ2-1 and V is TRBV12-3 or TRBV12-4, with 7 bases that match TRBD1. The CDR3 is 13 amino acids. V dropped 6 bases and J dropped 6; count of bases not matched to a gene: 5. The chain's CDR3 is CASRLSGGNEQFF. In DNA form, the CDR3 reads TGTGCCAGCAGGTTATCAGGGGGCAATGAGCAGTTCTTC.

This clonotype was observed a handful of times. The CDR3 is CASRLAYREIGSYEQYF. In nucleotides, the CDR3 is TGTGCCAGCAGACTGGCGTATCGGGAGATTGGGTCCTACGAGCAGTACTTC. The V call is TRBV11-2, the J call TRBJ2-7; D might be TRBD2 (6 bases). Trimming removed 6 bases at V and 1 base at J, with 22 bases between. This CDR3 comprises 17 residues. CDR1 SGHAT and CDR2 FQNNGV come from the germline V gene.

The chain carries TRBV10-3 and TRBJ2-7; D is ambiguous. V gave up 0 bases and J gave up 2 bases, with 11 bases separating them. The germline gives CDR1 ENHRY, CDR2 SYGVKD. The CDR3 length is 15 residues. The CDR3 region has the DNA TGTGCCATCAGTGAGTCGGGTCGAAAGCCCTACGAGCAGTACTTC. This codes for CAISESGRKPYEQYF.

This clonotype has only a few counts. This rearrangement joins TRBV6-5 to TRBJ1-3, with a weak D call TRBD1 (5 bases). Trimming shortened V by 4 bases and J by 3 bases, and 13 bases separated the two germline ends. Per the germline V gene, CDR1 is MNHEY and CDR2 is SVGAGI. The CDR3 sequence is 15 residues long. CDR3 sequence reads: CASSSGSGLGNTIYF. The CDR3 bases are TGTGCCAGCAGTTCCGGTTCGGGGCTTGGAAACACCATATATTTT.

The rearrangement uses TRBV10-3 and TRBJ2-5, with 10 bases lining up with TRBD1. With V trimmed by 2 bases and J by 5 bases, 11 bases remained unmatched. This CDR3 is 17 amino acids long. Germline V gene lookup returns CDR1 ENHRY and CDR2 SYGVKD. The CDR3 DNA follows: TGTGCCATCAGTGAGGGGACAGGGGTCCTTCGTGGCGAGACCCAGTACTTC. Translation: CAISEGTGVLRGETQYF.